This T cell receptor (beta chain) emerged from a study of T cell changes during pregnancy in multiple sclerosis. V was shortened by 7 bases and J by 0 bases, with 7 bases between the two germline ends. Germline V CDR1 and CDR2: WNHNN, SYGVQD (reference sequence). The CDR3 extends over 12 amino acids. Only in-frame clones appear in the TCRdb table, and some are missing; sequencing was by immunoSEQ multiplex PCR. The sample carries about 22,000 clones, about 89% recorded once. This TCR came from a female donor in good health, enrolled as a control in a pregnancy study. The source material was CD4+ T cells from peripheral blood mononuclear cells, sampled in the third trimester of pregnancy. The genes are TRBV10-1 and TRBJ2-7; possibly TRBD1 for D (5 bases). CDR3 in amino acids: CASTQGSYEQYF. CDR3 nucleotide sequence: TGCGCCAGCACGCAGGGCTCCTACGAGCAGTACTTC.